The source of this T cell receptor beta chain is a study of T cells in Graves' hyperthyroidism and ophthalmopathy. Whole-study findings and limits: Among clonotypes expanded in thyroid above 0.001, most were also found in blood.

Cells are PBMCs isolated from about 10 ml of fresh blood. The CDR3 has 15 residues. V dropped 5 bases and J dropped 6; count of bases not matched to a gene: 11. Germline values: CDR1 MNHNS, CDR2 SASEGT. It was RNA transcripts that yielded the amplified TCR beta CDR3 regions. A set of HTBI primers served as the primers for a first-round RT-PCR of the TCR CDR3. TCRdb ran MiXCR on the multiplex PCR reads and lists one entry per CDR3 protein. The sample has around 350,000 distinct CDR3 sequences, about a fifth seen once; the top ten hold about 4%. At least ten counts were recorded for this clonotype. Its antigen is unknown.

This receptor was taken from a woman under 30 with Graves' hyperthyroidism. The V and J genes are TRBV6-1 and TRBJ1-2; 8 nucleotides line up with TRBD1. The source material was blood. CDR3 DNA: TGTGCCAGCAGTCCTTGGCTTCCGGGACAGGATGGCTACACCTTC. Protein: CASSPWLPGQDGYTF.